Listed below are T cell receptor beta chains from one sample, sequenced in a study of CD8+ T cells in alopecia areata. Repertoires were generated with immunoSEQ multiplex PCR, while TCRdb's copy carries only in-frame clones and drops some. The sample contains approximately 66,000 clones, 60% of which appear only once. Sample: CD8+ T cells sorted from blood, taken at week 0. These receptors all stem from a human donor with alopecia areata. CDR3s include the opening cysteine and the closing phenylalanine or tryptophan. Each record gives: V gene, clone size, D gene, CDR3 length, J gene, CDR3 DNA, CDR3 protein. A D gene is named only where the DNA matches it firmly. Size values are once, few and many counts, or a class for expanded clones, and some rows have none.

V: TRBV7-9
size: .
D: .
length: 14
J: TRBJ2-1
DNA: TGTGCCAGCAGCTTAGTTCAGGGGAGTAGTGAGCAGTTCTTC
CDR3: CASSLVQGSSEQFF

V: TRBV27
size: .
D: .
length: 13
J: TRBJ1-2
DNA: TGTGCCAGCAGTTTAGGGCAGGATGCTGGCTACACCTTC
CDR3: CASSLGQDAGYTF

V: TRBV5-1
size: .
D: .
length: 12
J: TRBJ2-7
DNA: TGCGCCAGCAGCGTGCGGGGAAGGGAGCAGTACTTC
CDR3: CASSVRGREQYF

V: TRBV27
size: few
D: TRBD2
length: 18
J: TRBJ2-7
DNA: TGTGCCAGCAGTCGCCTCGGGACTAGCGGGAGGGTTTCCTACGAGCAGTACTTC
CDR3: CASSRLGTSGRVSYEQYF

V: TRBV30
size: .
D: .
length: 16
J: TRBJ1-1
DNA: TGTGCCTGGAGTGACACAGGGCCACCGAGGTACACTGAAGCTTTCTTT
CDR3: CAWSDTGPPRYTEAFF

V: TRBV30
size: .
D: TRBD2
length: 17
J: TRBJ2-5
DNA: TGTGCCTGGAGTACCCCTCTAGCGGGAGGGCCTAGAGAGACCCAGTACTTC
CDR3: CAWSTPLAGGPRETQYF

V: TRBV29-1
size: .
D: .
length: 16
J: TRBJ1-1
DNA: TGCAGCGTTGAAGATGGGGCGGGGGCACTGAACACTGAAGCTTTCTTT
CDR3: CSVEDGAGALNTEAFF

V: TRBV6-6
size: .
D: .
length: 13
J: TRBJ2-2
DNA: TGTGCCAGCAACCCCCAGAGGGCCGGGGAGCTGTTTTTT
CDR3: CASNPQRAGELFF

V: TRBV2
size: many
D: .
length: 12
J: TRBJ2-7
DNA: TGTGCCAGCACCATTAGACACTACGAGCAGTACTTC
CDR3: CASTIRHYEQYF

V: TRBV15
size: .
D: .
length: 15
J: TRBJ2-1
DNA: TGTGCCACCAGCAGAGGAGGCGGGGCCTACAATGAGCAGTTCTTC
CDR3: CATSRGGGAYNEQFF

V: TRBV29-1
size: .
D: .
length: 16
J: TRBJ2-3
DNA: TGCAGCGTTGAATCGGTTTGGGGGTCGGACACAGATACGCAGTATTTT
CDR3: CSVESVWGSDTDTQYF

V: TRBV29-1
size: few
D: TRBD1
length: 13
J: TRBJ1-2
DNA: TGCAGCGTTCTCTCGACAGGGGACGATGGCTACACCTTC
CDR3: CSVLSTGDDGYTF

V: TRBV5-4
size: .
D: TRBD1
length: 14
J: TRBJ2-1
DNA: TGTGCCAGCAGCATCGACGACAGGGCCGATGAGCAGTTCTTC
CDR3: CASSIDDRADEQFF

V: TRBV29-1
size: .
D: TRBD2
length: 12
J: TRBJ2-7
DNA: TGCAGCGCAACACCGGGGGGGCTTGAGCAGTACTTC
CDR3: CSATPGGLEQYF

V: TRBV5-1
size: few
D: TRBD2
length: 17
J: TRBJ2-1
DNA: TGCGCCAGCCGACCCATGGATAGCGGGAGCTCCTACAATGAGCAGTTCTTC
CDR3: CASRPMDSGSSYNEQFF

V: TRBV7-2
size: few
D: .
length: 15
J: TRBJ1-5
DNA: TGTGCCAGCAGCTTGATTGGCGCGTCACTAGAGCCCCAGCATTTT
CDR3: CASSLIGASLEPQHF

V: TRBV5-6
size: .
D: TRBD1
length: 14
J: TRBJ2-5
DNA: TGTGCCAGCAGCTGGGGACAGGGGAAAGAGACCCAGTACTTC
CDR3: CASSWGQGKETQYF

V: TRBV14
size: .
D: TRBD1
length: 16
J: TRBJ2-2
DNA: TGTGCCAGCAGCCTCCTGACAGGGGGGGACACCGGGGAGCTGTTTTTT
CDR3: CASSLLTGGDTGELFF

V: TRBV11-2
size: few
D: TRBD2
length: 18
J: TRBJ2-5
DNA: TGTGCCAGCAGCTTAGGCGGGACTAGCGGGAGATGGTGGGAGACCCAGTACTTC
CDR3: CASSLGGTSGRWWETQYF

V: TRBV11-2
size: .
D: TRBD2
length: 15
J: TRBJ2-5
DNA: TGTGCCAGCAGCTTATGGCTAGCGGCCCAAGAGACCCAGTACTTC
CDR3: CASSLWLAAQETQYF

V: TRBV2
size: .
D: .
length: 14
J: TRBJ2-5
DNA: TGTGCCAGCAGGGCCAGATTGTACCAAGAGACCCAGTACTTC
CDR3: CASRARLYQETQYF

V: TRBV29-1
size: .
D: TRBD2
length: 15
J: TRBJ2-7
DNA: TGCAGCGTTGGGTCCGAAAGCGGGACCCCCTACGAGCAGTACTTC
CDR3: CSVGSESGTPYEQYF

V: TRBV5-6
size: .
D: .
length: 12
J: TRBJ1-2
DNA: TGTGCCAGCAGCTTTTTCGGAGATGGCTACACCTTC
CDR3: CASSFFGDGYTF

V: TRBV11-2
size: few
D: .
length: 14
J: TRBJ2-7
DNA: TGTGCCAGCAGCCCACAGGGTTTGGGCGGGGAGCAGTACTTC
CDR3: CASSPQGLGGEQYF

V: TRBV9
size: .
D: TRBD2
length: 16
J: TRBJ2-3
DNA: TGTGCCAGCAGCGAGGTCGCGGGGGGCAGCACAGATACGCAGTATTTT
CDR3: CASSEVAGGSTDTQYF

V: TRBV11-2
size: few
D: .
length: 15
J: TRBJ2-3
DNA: TGTGCCAGCAGCTACGGACAGTTTAGCACAGATACGCAGTATTTT
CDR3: CASSYGQFSTDTQYF